This is a list of T cell receptor beta chains from one sample in a study of cytomegalovirus exposure and HLA in healthy donors. Sequencing was performed with immunoSEQ multiplex PCR; in TCRdb, only in-frame clones are kept and a portion is missing. This table has about 110,000 clones, just under 75% appearing once. The sequenced sample was PBMCs. Every receptor here comes from a man aged 45 to 65 in good health and CMV-seropositive. Each CDR3 is given with its conserved first and last residue. Each record gives: J gene, V gene, clone size, D gene, CDR3 DNA, CDR3 protein. A D gene is named only where the DNA matches it firmly. Clone size, where shown, is once, few, many, or a class for clones that have expanded.

TRBJ2-7 | TRBV2 | NA | TRBD2 | TGTGCCAGCACCAAAACTAGCGGGAGCTACGAGCAGTACTTC | CASTKTSGSYEQYF
TRBJ2-3 | TRBV9 | few | TRBD2 | TGTGCCAGCAAGCGGGACCAAAGCACAGATACGCAGTATTTT | CASKRDQSTDTQYF
TRBJ2-5 | TRBV5-1 | NA | TRBD2 | TGCGCCAGCAGCTTCCTAGCGGAAGAGACCCAGTACTTC | CASSFLAEETQYF
TRBJ2-7 | TRBV4-1 | NA | TRBD1 | TGCGCCAGCAGCCAAGTTCGGGACAGGGGTAACGAGCAGTACTTC | CASSQVRDRGNEQYF
TRBJ2-1 | TRBV11-3 | NA | TRBD1 | TGTGCCAGCAGCGCAGGGACAGGCGAGCAGTTCTTC | CASSAGTGEQFF
TRBJ1-1 | TRBV29-1 | NA | NA | TGCAGCGTTCTAGGGGGCACTGAAGCTTTCTTT | CSVLGGTEAFF
TRBJ2-1 | TRBV4-1 | NA | TRBD2 | TGCGCCAGCAGCCGCCGACTAGCGGGAGAAATTTACAATGAGCAGTTCTTC | CASSRRLAGEIYNEQFF
TRBJ2-1 | TRBV28 | NA | TRBD2 | TGTGCCAGCAGTTCGGCTAGCGGGGGTAGGGCCTACAATGAGCAGTTCTTC | CASSSASGGRAYNEQFF
TRBJ2-2 | TRBV27 | NA | NA | TGTGCCAGCAGTTGGGGGACATTGAACACCGGGGAGCTGTTTTTT | CASSWGTLNTGELFF
TRBJ2-3 | TRBV9 | NA | NA | TGTGCCAGCAGCGTAGGTAGAGGACTCAACACAGATACGCAGTATTTT | CASSVGRGLNTDTQYF
TRBJ1-4 | TRBV2 | NA | TRBD1 | TGTGCCAGCAGTGGACAGGGAGGAGATGAAAAACTGTTTTTT | CASSGQGGDEKLFF
TRBJ2-1 | TRBV7-3 | NA | NA | TGTGCCAGCAGTGACTCCAGATGGAATGAGCAGTTCTTC | CASSDSRWNEQFF
TRBJ2-3 | TRBV30 | few | NA | TGTGCCTGGACGGGGGAAAAGACAGATACGCAGTATTTT | CAWTGEKTDTQYF
TRBJ1-2 | TRBV11-2 | NA | NA | TGTGCCAGCAGCTTAGATTTTATCAAGACTTTTGGCTACACCTTC | CASSLDFIKTFGYTF
TRBJ2-5 | TRBV5-1 | NA | TRBD2 | TGCGCCAGCAGCTCCGCGGGGGGGCGAGAGACCCAGTACTTC | CASSSAGGRETQYF
TRBJ1-2 | TRBV7-2 | NA | TRBD1 | TGTGCCAGCAGCTTTTCGGGACAGGGGGCTGATGGCTACACCTTC | CASSFSGQGADGYTF
TRBJ2-3 | TRBV15 | once | TRBD2 | TGTGCCACCAGCAGGCGCTCTAGCGGGGGGGACCGTTCGAAGTATTTT | CATSRRSSGGDRSKYF
TRBJ1-2 | TRBV5-1 | NA | NA | TGCGCCAGCAGCCTGGATCCAGGGGCAGGGTATGGCTACACCTTC | CASSLDPGAGYGYTF
TRBJ1-1 | TRBV2 | few | TRBD1 | TGTGCCAGCAGCTCTGACAGGGGGGACACTGAAGCTTTCTTT | CASSSDRGDTEAFF
TRBJ1-1 | TRBV6-5 | NA | NA | TGTGCCAGCAGTCGACAGGCGTGGGGCACTGAAGCTTTCTTT | CASSRQAWGTEAFF
TRBJ1-3 | TRBV5-6 | NA | TRBD1 | TGTGCCAGCAGCATGGGACAGGGCGGGCCGAGCTCTGGAAACACCATATATTTT | CASSMGQGGPSSGNTIYF
TRBJ2-7 | TRBV28 | few | NA | TGTGCCAGCAGTTTGCCAGGGGGGCGCTACGAGCAGTACTTC | CASSLPGGRYEQYF
TRBJ1-2 | TRBV19 | NA | NA | TGTGCCAGTCTTATGCCAGATAACTATGGCTACACCTTC | CASLMPDNYGYTF
TRBJ2-7 | TRBV5-1 | once | TRBD1 | TGCGCCAGCAGCTTGGGACAGGGAAAAGGAAACGAGCAGTACTTC | CASSLGQGKGNEQYF
TRBJ1-4 | TRBV6-1 | once | TRBD1 | TGTGCCAGCAGTAAGACAGGGACTAATGAAAAACTGTTTTTT | CASSKTGTNEKLFF
TRBJ2-1 | TRBV5-6 | NA | TRBD2 | TGTGCCAGCAGCTTGATGGGGCTAGCGGGGGGTGGTGAGCAGTTCTTC | CASSLMGLAGGGEQFF
TRBJ2-3 | TRBV18 | NA | TRBD1 | TGTGCCAGCTCACCGGGACAGGGAAACACAGATACGCAGTATTTT | CASSPGQGNTDTQYF
TRBJ1-6 | TRBV7-2 | few | NA | TGTGCCAGCAGCTTTTCGGGGATGGGCACTTCACCCCTCCACTTT | CASSFSGMGTSPLHF
TRBJ1-2 | TRBV18 | NA | NA | TGTGCCAGCTCACCACTCGCAGGGGATAACGGCTACACCTTC | CASSPLAGDNGYTF
TRBJ1-1 | TRBV9 | many | NA | TGTGCCAGCAGCGCCCAGGTGGACACTGAAGCTTTCTTT | CASSAQVDTEAFF
TRBJ1-5 | TRBV2 | NA | NA | TGTGCCAGCAGTGAAAACCCGATGGGAGGGCAGCCCCAGCATTTT | CASSENPMGGQPQHF
TRBJ2-4 | TRBV29-1 | NA | TRBD2 | TGCAGCGTTGCCTTTTCTAGCGGGAGTCGGAACATTCAGTACTTC | CSVAFSSGSRNIQYF
TRBJ1-5 | TRBV7-9 | NA | NA | TGTGCCAGCAGCGGGGGGGGACAGCCCCAGCATTTT | CASSGGGQPQHF
TRBJ1-1 | TRBV18 | NA | TRBD1 | TGTGCCAGCTCACCATTCCGGGACAGCCGTGAAGCTTTCTTT | CASSPFRDSREAFF
TRBJ1-1 | TRBV5-1 | few | NA | TGCGCCAGCAGCCCCCGGGGGGGCCCCCCGGACACTGAAGCTTTCTTT | CASSPRGGPPDTEAFF
TRBJ2-1 | TRBV4-1 | few | TRBD2 | TGCGCCAGCAGCCACATAAGGTCGGGGGGGCTCGGTGAGCAGTTCTTC | CASSHIRSGGLGEQFF
TRBJ2-3 | TRBV5-4 | NA | TRBD1 | TGTGCCACCCAAGTGAGGCAGACAGGGCCAGATACGCAGTATTTT | CATQVRQTGPDTQYF
TRBJ1-3 | TRBV9 | NA | NA | TGTGCCAGCAGCGCCGGAGGTGCCTACTCTGGAAACACCATATATTTT | CASSAGGAYSGNTIYF
TRBJ1-4 | TRBV5-1 | NA | TRBD1 | TGCGCCAGCAGCGTTCAGCAACAGGGGAATGAAAAACTGTTTTTT | CASSVQQQGNEKLFF
TRBJ2-7 | TRBV7-8 | NA | NA | TGTGCCAGCAGCAACGGGCCAGCGGGCGCCTCGACGTACGAGCAGTACTTC | CASSNGPAGASTYEQYF
TRBJ1-1 | TRBV19 | few | NA | TGTGCCAGTAGTATGAGGGCGGACACTGAAGCTTTCTTT | CASSMRADTEAFF
TRBJ1-1 | TRBV11-2 | NA | NA | TGTGCCAGTCGCCGGGGAAAAACTGAAGCTTTCTTT | CASRRGKTEAFF
TRBJ2-1 | TRBV30 | once | TRBD1 | TGTGCCTGGAGTGTACGACAGGGGGTTGGGCACAATGAGCAGTTCTTC | CAWSVRQGVGHNEQFF
TRBJ1-2 | TRBV28 | NA | NA | TGTGCCAGCAGTAACTTAGATGATGGCTACACCTTC | CASSNLDDGYTF
TRBJ2-1 | TRBV7-3 | once | NA | TGTGCCAGCAGCTCCTCAGGGTTGCAAAATGAGCAGTTCTTC | CASSSSGLQNEQFF
TRBJ2-5 | TRBV19 | NA | NA | TGTGCCAGTAGTATAGGCGGAGGAGCCCAGTACTTC | CASSIGGGAQYF
TRBJ2-5 | TRBV15 | NA | TRBD2 | TGTGCCACCAGCAGGAGCGGGAACTCCAAAAAGACCCAGTACTTC | CATSRSGNSKKTQYF
TRBJ1-5 | TRBV7-2 | NA | NA | TGTGCCAGCAGCTTAGAGGTGGGGGCCGGGCCCCAGCATTTT | CASSLEVGAGPQHF
TRBJ2-1 | TRBV10-1 | NA | NA | TGCGCCAGCAGTGAGACGGAGTATGAGGGGGGGCCTGCACATGAGCAGTTCTTC | CASSETEYEGGPAHEQFF
TRBJ2-7 | TRBV6-1 | NA | NA | TGTGCCACCTTAGACGGGTCATATTCCCCCTACGAGCAGTACTTC | CATLDGSYSPYEQYF
TRBJ2-7 | TRBV5-6 | few | TRBD1 | TGTGCCAGCAGCGCAGCCGGGACAGGGAGGTACGAGCAGTACTTC | CASSAAGTGRYEQYF
TRBJ2-7 | TRBV2 | NA | TRBD1 | TGTGCCAGCAGTCTCTCGGACAGGGCCCCCCACGAGCAGTACTTC | CASSLSDRAPHEQYF
TRBJ2-5 | TRBV30 | NA | NA | TGTGCCTGGACTCTGTACAGGGGGGGAGAGACCCAGTACTTC | CAWTLYRGGETQYF